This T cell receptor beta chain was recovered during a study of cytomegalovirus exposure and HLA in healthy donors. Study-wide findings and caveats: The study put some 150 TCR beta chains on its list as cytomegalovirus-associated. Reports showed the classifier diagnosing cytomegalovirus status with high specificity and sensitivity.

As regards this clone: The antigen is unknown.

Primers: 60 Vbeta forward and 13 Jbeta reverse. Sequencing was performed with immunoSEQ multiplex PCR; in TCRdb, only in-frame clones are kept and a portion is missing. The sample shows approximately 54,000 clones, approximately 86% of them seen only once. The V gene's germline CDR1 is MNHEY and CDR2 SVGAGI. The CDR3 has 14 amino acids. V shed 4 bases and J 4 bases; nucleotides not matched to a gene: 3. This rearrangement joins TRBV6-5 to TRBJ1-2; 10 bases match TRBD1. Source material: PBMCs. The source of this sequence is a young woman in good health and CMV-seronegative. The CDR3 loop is CASSSWTGGYGYTF. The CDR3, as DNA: TGTGCCAGCAGTTCATGGACAGGGGGCTATGGCTACACCTTC.